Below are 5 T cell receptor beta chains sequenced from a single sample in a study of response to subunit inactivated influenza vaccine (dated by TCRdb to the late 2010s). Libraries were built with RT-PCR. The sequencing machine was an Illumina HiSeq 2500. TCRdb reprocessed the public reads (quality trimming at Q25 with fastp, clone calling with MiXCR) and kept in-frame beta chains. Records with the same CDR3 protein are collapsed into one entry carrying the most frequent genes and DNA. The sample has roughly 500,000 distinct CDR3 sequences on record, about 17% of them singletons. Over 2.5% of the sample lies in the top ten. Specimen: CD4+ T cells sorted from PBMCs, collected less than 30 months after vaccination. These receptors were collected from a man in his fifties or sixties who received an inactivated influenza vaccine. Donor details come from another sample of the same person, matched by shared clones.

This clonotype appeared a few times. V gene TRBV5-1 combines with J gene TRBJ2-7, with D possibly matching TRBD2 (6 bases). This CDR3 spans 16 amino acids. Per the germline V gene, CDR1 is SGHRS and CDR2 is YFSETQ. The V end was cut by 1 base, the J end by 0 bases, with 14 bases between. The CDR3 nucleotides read TGCGCCAGCAGCTTGTTTGGAGGGTTTAGCTCCTACGAGCAGTACTTC. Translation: CASSLFGGFSSYEQYF.

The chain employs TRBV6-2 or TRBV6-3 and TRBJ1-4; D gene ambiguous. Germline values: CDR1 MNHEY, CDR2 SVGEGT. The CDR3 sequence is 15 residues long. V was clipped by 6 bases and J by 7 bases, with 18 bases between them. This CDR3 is CASSPPGRMSEKLFF. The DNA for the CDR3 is TGTGCCAGCAGCCCCCCCGGACGGATGAGTGAAAAACTGTTTTTT.

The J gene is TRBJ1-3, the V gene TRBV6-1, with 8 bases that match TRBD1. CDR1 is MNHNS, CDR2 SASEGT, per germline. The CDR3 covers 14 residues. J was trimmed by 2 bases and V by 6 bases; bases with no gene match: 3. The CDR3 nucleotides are TGTGCCAGCAGACAGGGGGGGCCTGGAAACACCATATATTTT. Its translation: CASRQGGPGNTIYF.

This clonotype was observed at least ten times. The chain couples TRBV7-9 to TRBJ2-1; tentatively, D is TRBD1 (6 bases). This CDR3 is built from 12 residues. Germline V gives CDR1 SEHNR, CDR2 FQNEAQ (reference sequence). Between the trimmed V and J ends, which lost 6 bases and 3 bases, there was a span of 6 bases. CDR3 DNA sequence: TGTGCCAGCAGGGACAGCTACAATGAGCAGTTCTTC. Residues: CASRDSYNEQFF.

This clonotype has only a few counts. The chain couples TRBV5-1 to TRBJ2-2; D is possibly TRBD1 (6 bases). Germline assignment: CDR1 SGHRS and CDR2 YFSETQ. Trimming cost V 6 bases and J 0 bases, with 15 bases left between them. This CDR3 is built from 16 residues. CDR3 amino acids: CASNFETGSNTGELFF. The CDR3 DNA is TGCGCCAGCAACTTTGAGACAGGTTCGAACACCGGGGAGCTGTTTTTT.